This TCR beta chain is drawn from a study of response to subunit inactivated influenza vaccine. TCRdb reanalysed the RT-PCR reads using MiXCR and keeps one entry per CDR3 protein. The table lists roughly 550,000 distinct CDR3 sequences, around 25% of them singletons. Deletions cut 1 base from V and 6 bases from J, with 7 bases between. The CDR3 contains 13 residues. Per the germline V gene, CDR1 is SGHTA and CDR2 is FQGTGA. These data also featured in a second study, about T cells expressing NK-cell markers. That work contributes: With UMIs, 5'RACE template switching was used to make TCR beta cDNA. One of eight sequenced donors was HCMV-seronegative; the other seven were seropositive. The authors applied an anti-gamma-delta TCR antibody in several experiments, and it restricted sorting to alpha-beta TCR T cells. Among CD8+ T cells from several donors, dominant NKG2C+ clonotypes accounted for roughly 1.0-7.0%. The leading position in the CD3+CD56-NKG2C+ fraction of several donors also went to these clonotypes.

The V and J genes are TRBV7-3 and TRBJ2-1; D remains unclear. The input for sequencing was CD4+ T cells sorted from PBMCs, taken about 13 days after vaccination. The clonotype was recovered from a man aged 50 or older who received an inactivated influenza vaccine. This chain's CDR3 is CASSLSLGNEQFF. In nucleotides, the CDR3 is TGTGCCAGCAGCTTAAGTCTTGGCAATGAGCAGTTCTTC. The full variable domain, with the rest looked up from reference TRBV7-3 and TRBJ2-1, is GAGVSQTPSNKVTEKGKYVELRCDPISGHTALYWYRQSLGQGPEFLIYFQGTGAADDSGLPNDRFFAVRPEGSVSTLKIQRTERGDSAVYLCASSLSLGNEQFFGPGTRLTVL.